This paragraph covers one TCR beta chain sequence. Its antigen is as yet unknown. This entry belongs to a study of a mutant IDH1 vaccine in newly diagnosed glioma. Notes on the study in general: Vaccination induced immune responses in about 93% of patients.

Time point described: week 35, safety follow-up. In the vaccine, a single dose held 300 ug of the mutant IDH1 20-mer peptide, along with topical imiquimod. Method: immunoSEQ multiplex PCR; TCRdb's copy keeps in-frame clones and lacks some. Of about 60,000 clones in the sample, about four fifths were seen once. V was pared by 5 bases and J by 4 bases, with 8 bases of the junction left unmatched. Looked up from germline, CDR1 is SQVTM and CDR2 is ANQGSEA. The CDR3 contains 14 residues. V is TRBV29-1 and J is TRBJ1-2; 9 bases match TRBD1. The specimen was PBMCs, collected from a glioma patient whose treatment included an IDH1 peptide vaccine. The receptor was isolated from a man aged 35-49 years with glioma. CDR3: CSVPLRDRAYGYTF. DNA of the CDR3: TGCAGCGTTCCACTACGGGACAGGGCCTATGGCTACACCTTC.